This TCR beta chain came from a study of OX40 agonist ivuxolimab in advanced cancers. The study in broad terms: Ivuxolimab, which targeted the costimulatory receptor OX40 (CD134), was an agonistic, fully human IgG2 monoclonal antibody. Intravenous ivuxolimab was administered to patients every 2 weeks at six dose levels: 0.01, 0.1, 0.3, 1.5, 3 and 10 mg/kg. Among the 52 dose-escalation patients, about 20 had hepatocellular carcinoma, roughly 15 melanoma, 9 renal cell carcinoma and 9 head and neck cancer. A male proportion of about 79% and a mean age of 60 years, ranging from roughly 23 to 79, were recorded for the dose-escalation cohort. Prior anti-PD-1, anti-PD-L1 or anti-CTLA-4 therapy was permitted, and about two fifths of dose-escalation patients had received checkpoint inhibitors. Partial responses were achieved by three dose-escalation patients, of whom one had hepatocellular carcinoma and two had cutaneous melanoma. The point of sequencing TCRbeta in the periphery was to test whether ivuxolimab changed TCR sequence diversity and drove clonal T-cell expansion. The monotherapy dose-escalation portion (N ≈ 52 patients) of the phase I ivuxolimab trial is reported in the paper.

About this clone itself: This receptor's antigen is unknown. Qualities for individual bases were not recorded, and no much larger clone is one base off.

Genomic DNA was extracted from sorted cells for sequencing of the TCRbeta CDR3 region. The immunoSEQ Assay was used to sequence the TCRbeta CDR3 regions. Entries here come from immuneACCESS through TCRdb and include only in-frame sequences with V and J called. Some clones fail to appear in such tables; in the studies checked, an unresolved V gene covers under half of the shortfall, and the cause of the remainder is unknown. The table for this sample lists over 30,000 clones; less than 90% of them were counted only once. Clones ranked in the top ten supply about 4.3% of the sample. Here is what the overall study found, with its caveats: The antigen specificity of the peripheral T cells that underwent clonal expansion was not determined. At doses of 0.1 to 3.0 mg/kg, clonal expansion of both CD4+ and CD8+ blood T cells was observed from baseline to week 6. Partial responders in the 0.1-3.0 mg/kg groups had among the lowest normalized peripheral clonal expansion, especially among CD8+ T cells. On average, CD8+ T cells showed more expanded clones than CD4+ T cells after ivuxolimab. Low levels of normalized T-cell clonal expansion were also shown by some nonresponding patients.

Between the V and J ends, shortened by 1 base and 8 bases respectively, the junction contains 21 bases. The CDR3 sequence holds 17 residues, the cysteine and phenylalanine included. Of all the DNA, just the CDR3 is kept, 51 bases in frame from base 1. Based on the germline V gene (reference sequence), the CDR1 and CDR2 sequences are LNHNV and YYDKDF. Patients with autoimmune disease history or receiving systemic immunosuppression were excluded from the trial. Peripheral blood for TCR sequencing was collected from all dose cohorts at baseline, on cycle 4 day 1, and on cycle 7 day 1. The samples were taken from a phase I, first-in-human, multicenter, open-label dose-escalation trial of ivuxolimab. Adults with locally advanced or metastatic melanoma, renal cell, hepatocellular, or head and neck squamous cell carcinoma were enrolled in the trial. Before TCR sequencing, CD4+ T cells and CD8+ T cells were sorted from peripheral blood as separate populations.

The clonotype was recovered from an adult with an advanced solid tumor such as melanoma, head and neck, liver or kidney cancer. The receptor chain draws on TRBV15 and TRBJ2-4, with a tentative D gene TRBD2 over 7 matching bases. The source was CD4+ or CD8+ T cells sorted from blood, collected in a trial of the OX40 agonist ivuxolimab. The DNA is TGTGCCACCAGCAGAGCACTGGGTGGTCGGGGGGCCCACATTCAGTACTTC. The resulting protein is CATSRALGGRGAHIQYF.